Below, one T cell receptor beta chain is given with its context. Its matching antigen is unknown. V shed 7 bases, J shed 6 bases, and the junction held 13 bases outside the gene matches. This CDR3 has 15 amino acids. CDR1 MNHEY and CDR2 SMNVEV come from the germline V gene (reference sequence). TCRB transcripts that were expressed got sequenced, as all of the isolated RNA had been reverse transcribed. The repertoire was sequenced with immunoSEQ multiplex PCR; TCRdb's copy has only in-frame clones and lacks some. This table has a few hundred thousand clones, roughly an eighth appearing once. This record comes from a study of beta chain features in type 1 diabetes. Study context: Examination covered roughly 100,000,000 sorted cells spanning all samples.

The study's findings and limits: No resolution was reached here on whether HLA type influences TCRB rearrangement. Type 1 diabetes patients showed a moderate but significant shortening of TCRB CDR3s in all four CD4+ subsets.

The TCR originated in a man aged 25 to 45 with type 1 diabetes. Material for sequencing was naive CD4+ T cells from blood. The chain uses TRBV27 and TRBJ2-7; 9 nucleotides align to TRBD2. The CDR3 protein is CASNSPTSGRSEQYF. Here the CDR3 DNA reads TGTGCCAGCAATAGTCCTACCAGCGGGAGGAGCGAGCAGTACTTC.